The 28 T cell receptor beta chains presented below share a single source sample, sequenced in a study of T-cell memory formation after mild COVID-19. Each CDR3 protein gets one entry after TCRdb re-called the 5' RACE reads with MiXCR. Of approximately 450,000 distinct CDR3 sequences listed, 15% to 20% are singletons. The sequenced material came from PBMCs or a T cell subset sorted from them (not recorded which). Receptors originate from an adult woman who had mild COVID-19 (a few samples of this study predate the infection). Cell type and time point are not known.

The CDR3 loop reads CASRPGAPGNTEAFF. Here the CDR3 DNA reads TGTGCCAGCAGACCCGGGGCCCCGGGGAACACTGAAGCTTTCTTT. This sequence joins TRBV2 and TRBJ1-1, with D possibly matching TRBD1 (5 bases). V shed 6 bases and J shed 1 base, with 15 bases lying between them. Germline V gene data show CDR1 as SNHLY and CDR2 as FYNNEI. CDR3 size: 15 residues.

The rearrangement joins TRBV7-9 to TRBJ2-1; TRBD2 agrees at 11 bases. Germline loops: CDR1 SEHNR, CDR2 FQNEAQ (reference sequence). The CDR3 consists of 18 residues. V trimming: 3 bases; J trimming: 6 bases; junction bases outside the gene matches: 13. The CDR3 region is CASSFCPMTSGMCNEQFF. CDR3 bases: TGTGCCAGCAGCTTCTGCCCCATGACTAGCGGGATGTGCAATGAGCAGTTCTTC.

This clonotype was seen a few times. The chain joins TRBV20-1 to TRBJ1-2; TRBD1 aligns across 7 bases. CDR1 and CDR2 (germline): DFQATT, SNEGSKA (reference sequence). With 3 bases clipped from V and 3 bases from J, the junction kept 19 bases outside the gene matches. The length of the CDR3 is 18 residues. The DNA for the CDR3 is TGCAGTGCTAGTCGCCTCAGGGGGTTCGACTTGGGGGACTATGGCTACACCTTC. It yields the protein CSASRLRGFDLGDYGYTF.

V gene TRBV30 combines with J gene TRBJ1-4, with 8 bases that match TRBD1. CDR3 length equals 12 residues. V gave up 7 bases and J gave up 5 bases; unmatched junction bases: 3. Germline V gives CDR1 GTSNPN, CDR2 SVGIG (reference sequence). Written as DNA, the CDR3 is TGTGCCTTACAGGGGGTAAATGAAAAACTGTTTTTT. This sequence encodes CALQGVNEKLFF.

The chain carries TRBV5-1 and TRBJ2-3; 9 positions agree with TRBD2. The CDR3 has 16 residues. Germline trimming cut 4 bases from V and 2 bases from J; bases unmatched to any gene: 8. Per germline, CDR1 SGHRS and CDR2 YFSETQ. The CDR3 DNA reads TGCGCCAGCAGCGACGGGACTAGCAGTTACACAGATACGCAGTATTTT. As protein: CASSDGTSSYTDTQYF. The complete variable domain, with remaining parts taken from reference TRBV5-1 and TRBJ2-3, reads KAGVTQTPRYLIKTRGQQVTLSCSPISGHRSVSWYQQTPGQGLQFLFEYFSETQRNKGNFPGRFSGRQFSNSRSEMNVSTLELGDSALYLCASSDGTSSYTDTQYFGPGTRLTVL.

The CDR3, as DNA: TGTGCCAGCAGCTTGCAGGGGGCATCGTTAGGCTACACCTTC. This codes for CASSLQGASLGYTF. The chain carries TRBV5-5 and TRBJ1-2, with TRBD1 identical over 8 bases. CDR3 size: 14 residues. J gave up 8 bases and V 1 base, and 7 bases lay outside the gene matches. The germline V gene has CDR1 SGHKS and CDR2 YYEKEE (reference sequence).

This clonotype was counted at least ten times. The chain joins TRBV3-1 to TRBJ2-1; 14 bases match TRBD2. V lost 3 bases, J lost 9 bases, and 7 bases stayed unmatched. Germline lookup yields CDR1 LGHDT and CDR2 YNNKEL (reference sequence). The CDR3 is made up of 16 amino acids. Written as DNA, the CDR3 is TGTGCCAGCAGCCAGGGGACTAGCGGGAGACTAGGTGAGCAGTTCTTC. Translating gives CASSQGTSGRLGEQFF.

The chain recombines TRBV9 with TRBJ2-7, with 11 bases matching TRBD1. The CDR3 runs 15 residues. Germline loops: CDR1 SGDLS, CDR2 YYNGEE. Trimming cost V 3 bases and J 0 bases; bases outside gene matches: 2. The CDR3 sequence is CASSGGTGGSYEQYF. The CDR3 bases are TGTGCCAGCAGCGGCGGGACAGGGGGCTCCTACGAGCAGTACTTC.

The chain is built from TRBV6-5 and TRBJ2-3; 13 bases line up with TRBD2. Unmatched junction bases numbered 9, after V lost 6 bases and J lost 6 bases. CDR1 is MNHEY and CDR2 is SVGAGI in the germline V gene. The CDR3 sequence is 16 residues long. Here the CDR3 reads CASRRRGLAGMDTQYF. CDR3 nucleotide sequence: TGTGCCAGCAGACGGCGGGGACTAGCGGGGATGGATACGCAGTATTTT.

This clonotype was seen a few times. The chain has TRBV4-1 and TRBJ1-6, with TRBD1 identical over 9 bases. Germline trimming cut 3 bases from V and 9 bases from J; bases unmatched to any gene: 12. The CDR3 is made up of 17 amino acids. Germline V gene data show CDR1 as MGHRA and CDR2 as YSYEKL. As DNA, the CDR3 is TGCGCCAGCAGCCATCGGACCCCGGGACAGGGAAGTTCACCCCTCCACTTT. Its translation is CASSHRTPGQGSSPLHF.

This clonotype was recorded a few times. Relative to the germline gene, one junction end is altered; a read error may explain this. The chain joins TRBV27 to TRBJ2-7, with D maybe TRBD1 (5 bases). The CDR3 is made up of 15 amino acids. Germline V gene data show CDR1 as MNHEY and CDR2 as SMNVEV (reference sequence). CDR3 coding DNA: TGTGCCAGCAGTCTATCAGTGGGGCCCTCCTACGAGCAGTACTTC. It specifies CASSLSVGPSYEQYF.

The CDR3 reads CASTPDRDIFGNEQFF. Here the CDR3 DNA reads TGTGCCAGCACCCCGGACCGGGACATCTTCGGCAATGAGCAGTTCTTC. The V gene is TRBV27, the J gene TRBJ2-1; D may be TRBD1 (6 bases). Germline V lookup: CDR1 MNHEY, CDR2 SMNVEV (reference sequence). CDR3 length: 16 residues. V was trimmed by 7 bases and J by 6 bases, leaving 22 bases between them.

The CDR3 reads CASSFGGSNEQYF. CDR3 coding DNA: TGTGCCAGCAGCTTCGGGGGCTCTAACGAGCAGTACTTC. This sequence joins TRBV7-9 and TRBJ2-7, with D perhaps assigned TRBD1 or TRBD2 (6 bases each). The CDR3 covers 13 residues. Germline CDR1 is SEHNR and CDR2 is FQNEAQ (reference sequence). The ends were cut back, 3 bases at V and 5 bases at J, with 11 bases in the middle.

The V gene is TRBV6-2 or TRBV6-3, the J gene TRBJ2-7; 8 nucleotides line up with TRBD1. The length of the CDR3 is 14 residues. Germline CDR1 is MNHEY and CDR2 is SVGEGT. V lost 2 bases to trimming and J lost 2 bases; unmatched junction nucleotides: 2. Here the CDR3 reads CASSYGRGPYEQYF. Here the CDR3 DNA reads TGTGCCAGCAGTTACGGCAGGGGGCCCTACGAGCAGTACTTC.

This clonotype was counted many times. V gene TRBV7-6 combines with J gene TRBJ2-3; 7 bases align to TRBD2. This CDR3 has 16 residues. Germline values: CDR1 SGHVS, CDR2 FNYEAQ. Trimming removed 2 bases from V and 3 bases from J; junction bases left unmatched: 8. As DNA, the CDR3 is TGTGCCAGCAGCTTAAGGGGCGCGGGGGTGACAGATACGCAGTATTTT. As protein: CASSLRGAGVTDTQYF.

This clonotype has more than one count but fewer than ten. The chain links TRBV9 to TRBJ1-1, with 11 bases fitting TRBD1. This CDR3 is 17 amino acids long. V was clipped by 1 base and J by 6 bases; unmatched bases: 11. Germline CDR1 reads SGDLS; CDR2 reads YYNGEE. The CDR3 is CASSVRDRGIVESEAFF. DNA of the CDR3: TGTGCCAGCAGCGTAAGGGACAGGGGGATTGTAGAATCTGAAGCTTTCTTT.

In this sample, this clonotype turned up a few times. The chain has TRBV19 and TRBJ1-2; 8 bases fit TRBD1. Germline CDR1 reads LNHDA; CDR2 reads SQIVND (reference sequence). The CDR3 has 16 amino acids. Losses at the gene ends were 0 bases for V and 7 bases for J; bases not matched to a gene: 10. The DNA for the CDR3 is TGTGCCAGTAGTATAGACGCTCCGGGACAGGTATCTGGCTACACCTTC. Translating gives CASSIDAPGQVSGYTF.

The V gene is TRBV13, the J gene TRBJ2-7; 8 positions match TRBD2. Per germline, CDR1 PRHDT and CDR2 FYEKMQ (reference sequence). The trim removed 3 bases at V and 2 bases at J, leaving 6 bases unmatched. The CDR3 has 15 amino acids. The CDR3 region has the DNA TGTGCCAGCAGCTTCGGCGGGAGGAAGACCTACGAGCAGTACTTC. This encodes CASSFGGRKTYEQYF.

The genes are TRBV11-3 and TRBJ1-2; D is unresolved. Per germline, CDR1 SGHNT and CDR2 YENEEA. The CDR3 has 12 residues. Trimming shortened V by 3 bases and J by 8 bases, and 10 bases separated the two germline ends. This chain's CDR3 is CASSFTLGGYTF. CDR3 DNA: TGTGCCAGCAGCTTCACCCTGGGGGGCTACACCTTC.

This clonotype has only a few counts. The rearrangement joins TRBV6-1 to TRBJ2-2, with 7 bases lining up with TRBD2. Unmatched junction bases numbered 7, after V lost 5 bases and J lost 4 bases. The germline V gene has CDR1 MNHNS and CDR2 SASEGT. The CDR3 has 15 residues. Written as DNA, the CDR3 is TGTGCCAGCAGTCCCTGGGGGGGTGGCACCGGGGAGCTGTTTTTT. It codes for CASSPWGGGTGELFF.

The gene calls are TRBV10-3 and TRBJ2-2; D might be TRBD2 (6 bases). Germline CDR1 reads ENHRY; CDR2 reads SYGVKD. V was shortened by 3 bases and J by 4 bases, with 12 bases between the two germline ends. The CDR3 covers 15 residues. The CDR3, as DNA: TGTGCCATCAGTGACCGTGGACTACCCACCGGGGAGCTGTTTTTT. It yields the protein CAISDRGLPTGELFF.

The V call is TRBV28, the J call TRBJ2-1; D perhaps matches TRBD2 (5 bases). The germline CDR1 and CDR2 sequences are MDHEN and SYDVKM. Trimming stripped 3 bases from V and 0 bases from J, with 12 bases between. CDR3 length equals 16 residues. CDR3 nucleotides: TGTGCCAGCAGTTTCCCCCCTGGGAGCTCCTACAATGAGCAGTTCTTC. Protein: CASSFPPGSSYNEQFF.

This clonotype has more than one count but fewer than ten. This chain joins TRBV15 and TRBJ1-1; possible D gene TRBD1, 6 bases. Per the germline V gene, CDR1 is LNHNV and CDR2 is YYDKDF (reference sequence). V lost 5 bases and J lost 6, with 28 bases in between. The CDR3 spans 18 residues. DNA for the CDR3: TGTGCCACCAGCTCTCAACCGGGACAAAGTTTATCCTTCGCTGAAGCTTTCTTT. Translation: CATSSQPGQSLSFAEAFF.

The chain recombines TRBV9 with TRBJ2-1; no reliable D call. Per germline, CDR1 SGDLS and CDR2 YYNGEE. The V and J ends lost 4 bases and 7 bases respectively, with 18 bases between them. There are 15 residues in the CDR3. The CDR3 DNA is TGTGCCAGCAGCACTGCTTCGGGCGCCGAAAATGAGCAGTTCTTC. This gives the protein CASSTASGAENEQFF.

The CDR3 DNA reads as TGCGCCAGCAGCCAAGATACCCCAGGGGGAAGTGAGCAGTTCTTC. Its translation is CASSQDTPGGSEQFF. The V call is TRBV4-3, the J call TRBJ2-1; 7 bases align to TRBD1. Germline lookup yields CDR1 LGHNA and CDR2 YSLEER. This CDR3 comprises 15 residues. V dropped 0 bases and J dropped 9; count of bases not matched to a gene: 8.

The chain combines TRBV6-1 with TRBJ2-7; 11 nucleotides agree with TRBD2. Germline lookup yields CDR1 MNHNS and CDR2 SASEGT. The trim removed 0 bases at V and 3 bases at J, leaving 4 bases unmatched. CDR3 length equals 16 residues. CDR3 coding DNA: TGTGCCAGCAGTGAAGCGCAACTAGCGGGGGTCTACGAGCAGTACTTC. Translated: CASSEAQLAGVYEQYF.

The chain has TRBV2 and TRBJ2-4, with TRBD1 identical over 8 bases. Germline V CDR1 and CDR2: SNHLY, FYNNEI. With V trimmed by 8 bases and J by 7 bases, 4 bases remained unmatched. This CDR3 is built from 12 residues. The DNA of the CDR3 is TGTGCCAGCCGGACAGGGCTGAACATTCAGTACTTC. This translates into CASRTGLNIQYF.

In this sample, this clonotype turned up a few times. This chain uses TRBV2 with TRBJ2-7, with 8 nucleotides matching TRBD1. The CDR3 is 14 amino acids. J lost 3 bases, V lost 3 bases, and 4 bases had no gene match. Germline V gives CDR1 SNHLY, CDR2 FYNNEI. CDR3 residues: CASSDRTGYYEQYF. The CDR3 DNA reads TGTGCCAGCAGTGACAGGACAGGGTACTACGAGCAGTACTTC.